The rows below give T cell receptor beta chains drawn from one sample of a study of blood T cell dynamics during melanoma immunotherapy. Repertoires were generated with immunoSEQ multiplex PCR, while TCRdb's copy carries only in-frame clones and drops some. The sample has about 10,000 clones; 84% are singletons. The material sequenced was blood, taken from a patient treated with checkpoint blockade. These receptors all come from a human donor with melanoma. CDR3s include the opening cysteine and the closing phenylalanine or tryptophan. The order of the fields is V gene, clone size, J gene, D gene, CDR3 length, CDR3 protein, CDR3 DNA. The D gene is left open where the match is weak. Some rows mark clone size as missing; the rest say once, few, many or name a class of expanded clone.

v_gene: TRBV11-3; abundance: -; j_gene: TRBJ1-1; d_gene: TRBD1; len: 14; CDR3aa: CASSGWDRNTEAFF; CDR3nt: TGTGCCAGCAGCGGGTGGGACAGGAACACTGAAGCTTTCTTT
v_gene: TRBV7-9; abundance: -; j_gene: TRBJ1-1; d_gene: TRBD1; len: 14; CDR3aa: CASRYGTGGTEAFF; CDR3nt: TGTGCCAGCAGATATGGGACAGGGGGGACTGAAGCTTTCTTT
v_gene: TRBV4-1; abundance: -; j_gene: TRBJ1-1; d_gene: TRBD1; len: 13; CDR3aa: CASSFRQGAEAFF; CDR3nt: TGCGCCAGCAGCTTTCGACAGGGAGCTGAAGCTTTCTTT
v_gene: TRBV7-9; abundance: -; j_gene: TRBJ2-5; d_gene: -; len: 13; CDR3aa: CASSQPGEETQYF; CDR3nt: TGTGCCAGCAGCCAGCCCGGGGAAGAGACCCAGTACTTC
v_gene: TRBV7-2; abundance: -; j_gene: TRBJ2-3; d_gene: TRBD2; len: 17; CDR3aa: CASSLAPSGGATDTQYF; CDR3nt: TGTGCCAGCAGCTTAGCCCCTAGCGGGGGGGCCACAGATACGCAGTATTTT
v_gene: TRBV7-8; abundance: -; j_gene: TRBJ2-7; d_gene: -; len: 16; CDR3aa: CASSLAPGYNSYEQYF; CDR3nt: TGTGCCAGCAGCTTAGCGCCAGGGTATAACTCCTACGAGCAGTACTTC
v_gene: TRBV15; abundance: -; j_gene: TRBJ1-4; d_gene: -; len: 16; CDR3aa: CATSRDRIRANEKLFF; CDR3nt: TGTGCCACCAGCAGAGATCGGATCCGGGCTAATGAAAAACTGTTTTTT
v_gene: TRBV6-1; abundance: -; j_gene: TRBJ2-1; d_gene: -; len: 14; CDR3aa: CASSWGVSSNEQFF; CDR3nt: TGTGCCAGCAGTTGGGGGGTATCATCCAATGAGCAGTTCTTC
v_gene: TRBV30; abundance: once; j_gene: TRBJ1-6; d_gene: -; len: 15; CDR3aa: CAWSDREGYNSPLHF; CDR3nt: TGTGCCTGGAGTGACCGGGAGGGTTATAATTCACCCCTCCACTTT
v_gene: TRBV7-9; abundance: -; j_gene: TRBJ1-5; d_gene: -; len: 13; CDR3aa: CASSSGLDQPQHF; CDR3nt: TGTGCCAGCAGCTCAGGACTGGATCAGCCCCAGCATTTT
v_gene: TRBV7-6; abundance: -; j_gene: TRBJ1-6; d_gene: TRBD1; len: 16; CDR3aa: CASSLTQGGIGSPLHF; CDR3nt: TGTGCCAGCAGCTTAACACAGGGGGGAATAGGATCACCCCTCCACTTT
v_gene: TRBV6-5; abundance: -; j_gene: TRBJ1-6; d_gene: TRBD1; len: 13; CDR3aa: CASFRDSNSPLHF; CDR3nt: TGTGCCAGCTTCCGGGACAGTAATTCACCCCTCCACTTT
v_gene: TRBV7-3; abundance: -; j_gene: TRBJ2-1; d_gene: TRBD2; len: 14; CDR3aa: CASGRGPIADEQFF; CDR3nt: TGTGCCAGCGGGAGGGGCCCAATCGCGGATGAGCAGTTCTTC
v_gene: TRBV19; abundance: once; j_gene: TRBJ2-4; d_gene: -; len: 17; CDR3aa: CASSIEGPEPAKNIQYF; CDR3nt: TGTGCCAGTAGTATAGAAGGTCCGGAACCGGCCAAAAACATTCAGTACTTC
v_gene: TRBV7-8; abundance: -; j_gene: TRBJ2-5; d_gene: -; len: 18; CDR3aa: CASSTRRGEIRGQETQYF; CDR3nt: TGTGCCAGCAGCACCCGACGGGGCGAAATACGAGGCCAAGAGACCCAGTACTTC
v_gene: TRBV11-2; abundance: -; j_gene: TRBJ2-3; d_gene: TRBD2; len: 18; CDR3aa: CASSIGTSGTYSTDTQYF; CDR3nt: TGTGCCAGCAGCATCGGGACTAGCGGTACCTATAGCACAGATACGCAGTATTTT
v_gene: TRBV4-3; abundance: -; j_gene: TRBJ2-3; d_gene: -; len: 13; CDR3aa: CASSQDQVGRQYF; CDR3nt: TGCGCCAGCAGCCAAGATCAAGTGGGTAGGCAGTATTTT
v_gene: TRBV2; abundance: -; j_gene: TRBJ1-6; d_gene: TRBD1; len: 13; CDR3aa: CASRGQGNSPLHF; CDR3nt: TGTGCCAGCAGGGGACAGGGGAATTCACCCCTCCACTTT
v_gene: TRBV4-3; abundance: -; j_gene: TRBJ1-2; d_gene: -; len: 17; CDR3aa: CASSQDEGVPTRYGYTF; CDR3nt: TGCGCCAGCAGCCAAGATGAAGGGGTTCCCACTCGCTATGGCTACACCTTC
v_gene: TRBV30; abundance: -; j_gene: TRBJ2-3; d_gene: TRBD1; len: 16; CDR3aa: CAWSDYGRTGPDTQYF; CDR3nt: TGTGCCTGGAGTGATTATGGAAGGACAGGGCCAGATACGCAGTATTTT
v_gene: TRBV7-2; abundance: -; j_gene: TRBJ2-3; d_gene: TRBD2; len: 14; CDR3aa: CASRKRGNTDTQYF; CDR3nt: TGTGCCAGCAGGAAGCGGGGGAACACAGATACGCAGTATTTT
v_gene: TRBV21-1; abundance: -; j_gene: TRBJ2-2; d_gene: -; len: 16; CDR3aa: CASSRAGTRNTGELFF; CDR3nt: TGTGCCAGCAGCAGGGCCGGGACTAGAAACACCGGGGAGCTGTTTTTT
v_gene: TRBV27; abundance: once; j_gene: TRBJ2-5; d_gene: -; len: 12; CDR3aa: CASSSLQGAQYF; CDR3nt: TGTGCCAGCAGTTCGCTACAGGGAGCCCAGTACTTC
v_gene: TRBV5-1; abundance: -; j_gene: TRBJ2-3; d_gene: -; len: 15; CDR3aa: CASSFQGKGRDTQYF; CDR3nt: TGCGCCAGCAGCTTCCAGGGGAAAGGTAGAGATACGCAGTATTTT
v_gene: TRBV25-1; abundance: -; j_gene: TRBJ1-2; d_gene: -; len: 14; CDR3aa: CASSLRNQLYGYTF; CDR3nt: TGTGCCAGCAGCCTCCGAAACCAGCTTTATGGCTACACCTTC